What follows is one TCR beta chain and its context. This CDR3 spans 13 amino acids. CDR1 and CDR2 from the germline V gene are LNHDA and SQIVND (reference sequence). Trimming stripped 3 bases from V and 6 bases from J, with 8 bases between. The data derive from a study of OX40 agonist ivuxolimab in advanced cancers. Study information: There were three patients with partial responses, one having hepatocellular carcinoma and two cutaneous melanoma.

Sequenced by immunoSEQ multiplex PCR; TCRdb stores in-frame clones only, minus some. The top ten hold roughly 0.16% of the sample, which has under 100,000 clones, nearly 90% seen once. This receptor was obtained from an adult with an advanced solid tumor such as melanoma, head and neck, liver or kidney cancer. The material was CD4+ or CD8+ T cells sorted from blood, obtained in a trial of the OX40 agonist ivuxolimab. V is TRBV19 and J is TRBJ2-2; the D is unclear. The chain's CDR3 is CASSITSSGELFF. As DNA, the CDR3 is TGTGCCAGTAGTATCACAAGCTCCGGGGAGCTGTTTTTT.